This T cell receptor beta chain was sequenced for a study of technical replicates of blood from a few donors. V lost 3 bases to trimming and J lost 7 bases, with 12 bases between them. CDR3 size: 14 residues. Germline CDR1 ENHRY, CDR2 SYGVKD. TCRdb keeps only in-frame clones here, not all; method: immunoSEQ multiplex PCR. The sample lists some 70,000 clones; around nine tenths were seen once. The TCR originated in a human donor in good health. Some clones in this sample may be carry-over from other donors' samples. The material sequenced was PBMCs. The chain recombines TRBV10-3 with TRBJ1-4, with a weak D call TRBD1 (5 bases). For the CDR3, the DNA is TGTGCCATCAGTGATAGGCAGGGAAGTGAAAAACTGTTTTTT. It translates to CAISDRQGSEKLFF.